This T cell receptor (beta chain) was observed in a study of blood T cell repertoires in COVID-19. Study information: Whether acute or convalescent, the COVID-19 samples came from the United States, Italy and Spain. In each case, the material was cDNA or gDNA derived from T cells, B-cell-depleted T cells, or PBMCs.

The germline V gene encodes CDR1 SGHDT and CDR2 YYEEEE. This CDR3 has 14 residues. Unmatched junction bases numbered 6, after V lost 4 bases and J lost 3 bases. This clone was seen once. Authors' processing steps: Reference gene primer amplification yielded estimated nucleated cell counts. The data were produced by immunoSEQ multiplex PCR, yet TCRdb's version contains in-frame clones alone and is incomplete. The V and J calls and clone size were taken over from that table, and D and trimming were inferred from the DNA. The sample has 150,000 to 200,000 clones; approximately 84% are singletons. The V gene is TRBV5-6, the J gene TRBJ2-7, with TRBD1 matching over 8 bases. The sample taken for sequencing was peripheral blood. This TCR was recovered from a woman over 75 with acute or convalescent COVID-19. CDR3 sequence: CASSRQGRYYEQYF. The CDR3 nucleotides are TGTGCCAGCAGCCGACAGGGGCGTTACTACGAGCAGTACTTC. Looking up the rest from reference TRBV5-6 and TRBJ2-7 gives the full variable domain: DAGVTQSPTHLIKTRGQQVTLRCSPKSGHDTVSWYQQALGQGPQFIFQYYEEEERQRGNFPDRFSGHQFPNYSSELNVNALLLGDSALYLCASSRQGRYYEQYFGPGTRLTVT.